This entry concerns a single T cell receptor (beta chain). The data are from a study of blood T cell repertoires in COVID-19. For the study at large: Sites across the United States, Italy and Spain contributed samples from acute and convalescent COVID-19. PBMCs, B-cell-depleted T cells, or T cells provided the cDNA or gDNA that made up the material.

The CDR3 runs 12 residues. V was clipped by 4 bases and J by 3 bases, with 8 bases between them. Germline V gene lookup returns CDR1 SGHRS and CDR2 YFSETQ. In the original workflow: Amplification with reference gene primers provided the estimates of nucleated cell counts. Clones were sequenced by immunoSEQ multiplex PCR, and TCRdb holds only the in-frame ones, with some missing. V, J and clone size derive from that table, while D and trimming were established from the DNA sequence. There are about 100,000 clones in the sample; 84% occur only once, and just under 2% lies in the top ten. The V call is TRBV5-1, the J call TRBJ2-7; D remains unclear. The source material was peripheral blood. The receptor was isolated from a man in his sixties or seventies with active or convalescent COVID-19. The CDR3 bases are TGCGCCAGCAGCACGCCCGGCTACGAGCAGTACTTC. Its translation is CASSTPGYEQYF.